These 28 T cell receptor beta chains share one sample of origin, sequenced in a study of blood T cell repertoires in COVID-19. Some clones are missing from TCRdb's copy, which holds only in-frame ones; the method was immunoSEQ multiplex PCR. Found here are approximately 330,000 clones, 90% of them singletons; the top ten hold around 0.93%. Sequencing was done on a sample of peripheral blood. These receptors originate from a woman in her forties with COVID-19, enrolled during active disease.

The chain combines TRBV5-4 with TRBJ1-6, with D possibly TRBD1 on 6 matching bases. V lost 4 bases to trimming and J lost 2 bases, with 13 bases between them. The CDR3 spans 16 residues. Looked up from germline, CDR1 is SGHNT and CDR2 is YYREEE (reference sequence). The CDR3 region is CASSLSGGTYNSPLHF. The CDR3 DNA reads TGTGCCAGCAGCCTGAGTGGGGGCACCTATAATTCACCCCTCCACTTT.

About this clone itself: Other DNA variants within this sample encode the same CDR3. The gene calls are TRBV5-4 and TRBJ2-7; D gene unclear. The CDR3 runs to 13 residues. V dropped 0 bases and J dropped 2 bases, with 6 bases sitting between them. Per germline, CDR1 SGHNT and CDR2 YYREEE (reference sequence). The CDR3 region is CASSLAGTYEQYF. CDR3 bases: TGTGCCAGCAGCTTGGCAGGCACCTACGAGCAGTACTTC.

This rearrangement joins TRBV28 to TRBJ1-1; a possible D gene is TRBD1 (5 bases). Between the trimmed V and J ends, which lost 4 bases and 6 bases, there was a span of 9 bases. Germline CDR1 is MDHEN and CDR2 is SYDVKM. The CDR3 is made up of 12 amino acids. This CDR3 reads CASSYSTAEAFF. The CDR3, as DNA: TGTGCCAGCAGTTACTCGACAGCTGAAGCTTTCTTT.

This clone was seen once. The J gene is TRBJ1-5, the V gene TRBV7-2; unclear D gene. CDR1 SGHTA and CDR2 FQGNSA come from the germline V gene. The CDR3 is 14 residues long. The V and J ends lost 5 bases and 4 bases respectively, with 12 bases between them. CDR3 amino acids: CASSPEVANQPQHF. CDR3 sequence (DNA): TGTGCCAGCAGCCCAGAGGTAGCTAATCAGCCCCAGCATTTT.

In its sample, this clone was seen once. The genes are TRBV5-3 and TRBJ1-5; 9 bases align to TRBD1. TRBV5-3 falls under the ORF class, with uncertain function. CDR3 length: 15 residues. Trimming removed 4 bases from V and 3 bases from J; junction bases left unmatched: 5. This CDR3 is CARSRGTGPNQPQHF. In DNA form, the CDR3 reads TGTGCCAGAAGCCGCGGGACAGGGCCCAATCAGCCCCAGCATTTT.

This rearrangement joins TRBV3-1 (or the pseudogene TRBV3-2) to TRBJ2-2; D gene unclear. V was shortened by 1 base and J by 8 bases, with 5 bases between the two germline ends. The V gene's germline CDR1 is LGHDT and CDR2 YNNKEL (reference sequence). CDR3 length: 12 residues. This CDR3 is CASSQAVGELFF. The CDR3 nucleotides are TGTGCCAGCAGCCAAGCTGTTGGGGAGCTGTTTTTT.

The chain uses TRBV7-3 and TRBJ2-7; a possible D gene is TRBD1 (6 bases). Deletions cut 4 bases from V and 8 bases from J, with 18 bases between. The CDR3 length is 14 residues. CDR1 SGHTA and CDR2 FQGTGA come from the germline V gene. The CDR3 DNA reads TGTGCCAGCAGCTCCATAGGGGGTATTACGAAGCAGTACTTC. The encoded protein is CASSSIGGITKQYF. Full variable domain (rest looked up from reference TRBV7-3 and TRBJ2-7): GAGVSQTPSNKVTEKGKYVELRCDPISGHTALYWYRQSLGQGPEFLIYFQGTGAADDSGLPNDRFFAVRPEGSVSTLKIQRTERGDSAVYLCASSSIGGITKQYFGPGTRLTVT.

Points on this clone: Germline is not matched at one junction end, which may reflect a read error. This chain joins TRBV5-1 and TRBJ2-7, with 12 bases matching TRBD2. The CDR3 has 18 residues. The germline CDR1 and CDR2 sequences are SGHRS and YFSETQ. The CDR3 nucleotides read TGCGCCAGCAGCTTGTCCAGGGGACTAGCGGGCACCGGGGGCGAGGAGTACTTC. Translation gives CASSLSRGLAGTGGEEYF.

This clone was observed once. V and J are TRBV5-4 and TRBJ1-5, with 7 bases matching TRBD1. CDR1 SGHNT and CDR2 YYREEE come from the germline V gene (reference sequence). CDR3 length: 11 amino acids. Losses at the gene ends were 4 bases for V and 15 bases for J; bases not matched to a gene: 7. The CDR3 protein is CASSPRGLPHF. The CDR3 nucleotides are TGTGCCAGCAGCCCGAGGGGGCTTCCGCATTTT. Based on the CDR3 plus reference TRBV5-4 and TRBJ1-5, the full variable domain is ETGVTQSPTHLIKTRGQQVTLRCSSQSGHNTVSWYQQALGQGPQFIFQYYREEENGRGNFPPRFSGLQFPNYSSELNVNALELDDSALYLCASSPRGLPHFGDGTRLSIL.

Here the CDR3 reads CASSLDPTLSYEQYF. The CDR3 DNA follows: TGTGCCAGCAGCTTAGATCCGACTCTCTCCTACGAGCAGTACTTC. The chain couples TRBV7-2 to TRBJ2-7; D unresolved. The germline V gene encodes CDR1 SGHTA and CDR2 FQGNSA. The length of the CDR3 is 15 residues. Trimming cost V 1 base and J 0 bases, with 10 bases left between them.

J is TRBJ2-5 and V is TRBV7-2; 9 bases are shared with TRBD1. V lost 1 base and J lost 6; bases outside the gene matches: 12. Germline assignment: CDR1 SGHTA and CDR2 FQGNSA. The CDR3 covers 17 residues. As DNA, the CDR3 is TGTGCCAGCAGCTTAGTCATTGGGTCACAGGGGGCGAAGACCCAGTACTTC. This gives the protein CASSLVIGSQGAKTQYF.

The genes are TRBV4-3 and TRBJ2-1; D is perhaps TRBD2 (5 bases). CDR1 and CDR2 (germline): LGHNA, YSLEER. V dropped 0 bases and J dropped 3 bases, with 9 bases sitting between them. The CDR3 length is 15 residues. CDR3 amino acids: CASSQDEGYYNEQFF. The CDR3 DNA follows: TGCGCCAGCAGCCAAGATGAGGGTTACTACAATGAGCAGTTCTTC.

CDR3 in amino acids: CASSQDHSRDSEQYF. The CDR3 bases are TGCGCCAGCAGCCAGGACCACTCGAGGGATAGCGAGCAGTACTTC. The genes are TRBV4-3 and TRBJ2-7; TRBD2 is a possible D gene (5 bases). Germline V gives CDR1 LGHNA, CDR2 YSLEER. V gave up 3 bases and J gave up 6 bases, with 18 bases separating them. The CDR3 loop spans 15 amino acids.

This chain joins TRBV5-6 and TRBJ2-1; D is possibly TRBD2 (5 bases). The ends were cut back, 0 bases at V and 11 bases at J, with 12 bases in the middle. The CDR3 length is 13 residues. Germline V lookup: CDR1 SGHDT, CDR2 YYEEEE. This chain's CDR3 is CASSLAVGLQQFF. CDR3 nucleotide sequence: TGTGCCAGCAGCTTGGCCGTCGGACTCCAGCAGTTCTTC.

V gene TRBV30 combines with J gene TRBJ1-1; D remains unclear. This CDR3 region has 15 residues. CDR1 and CDR2 from the germline V gene are GTSNPN and SVGIG (reference sequence). Trimming removed 2 bases at V and 5 bases at J, with 18 bases between. The CDR3 DNA reads as TGTGCCTGGAGTACCGTAGGAGGGAAAGGAACTGAAGCTTTCTTT. This codes for CAWSTVGGKGTEAFF.

V and J are TRBV28 and TRBJ1-5; 7 nucleotides line up with TRBD1. Trimming removed 2 bases from V and 4 bases from J; junction bases left unmatched: 8. Germline V gene lookup returns CDR1 MDHEN and CDR2 SYDVKM. This CDR3 contains 16 residues. The DNA for the CDR3 is TGTGCCAGCAGTTTACACAGGGGTGTCCGAAATCAGCCCCAGCATTTT. The encoded protein is CASSLHRGVRNQPQHF.

The chain is built from TRBV6-6 and TRBJ2-1, with a tentative D call TRBD1 (6 bases). Germline CDR1 MNHNY, CDR2 SVGAGI (reference sequence). V lost 5 bases and J 4 bases, leaving 12 bases between the germline ends. The CDR3 has 14 amino acids. CDR3 sequence: CASSIDRPYNEQFF. DNA for the CDR3: TGTGCCAGCAGTATCGACAGGCCATACAATGAGCAGTTCTTC.

The V and J genes are TRBV21-1 and TRBJ2-4; the table's D call, TRBD2, was not checked against the DNA. TRBV21-1 is a pseudogene locus. The CDR3 has 17 residues. CDR3 residues: CASSKWGEGWAKNIQYF. The CDR3 DNA sequence: TGTGCCAGCAGCAAGTGGGGTGAGGGTTGGGCCAAAAACATTCAGTACTTC.

DNA for the CDR3: TGTGCCAGCAGTTTTGGACAGGGGATGGAGAACACCATATATTTT. Translating gives CASSFGQGMENTIYF. The rearrangement links TRBV28 to TRBJ1-3, with TRBD1 identical over 9 bases. Germline V gene data show CDR1 as MDHEN and CDR2 as SYDVKM. V lost 3 bases, J lost 7 bases, and 7 bases stayed unmatched. CDR3 length: 15 residues.

The V gene is TRBV25-1, the J gene TRBJ1-2; possible D gene TRBD1, 6 bases. Germline V CDR1 and CDR2: MGHDK, SYGVNS. V lost 5 bases and J 8 bases, leaving 12 bases between the germline ends. The CDR3 covers 12 residues. The CDR3 region has the DNA TGTGCCAGCAGTCGAACAGGGTACGGCTACACCTTC. As protein: CASSRTGYGYTF.

V and J are TRBV7-9 and TRBJ1-5; 8 bases align to TRBD1. From germline, CDR1 is SEHNR and CDR2 FQNEAQ (reference sequence). The junction had 8 bases not matched to a gene; V was cut back by 4 bases and J by 0 bases. The CDR3 loop spans 17 amino acids. The DNA of the CDR3 is TGTGCCAGCAGCTCCTTGACAGGGGACAATAGCAATCAGCCCCAGCATTTT. Protein: CASSSLTGDNSNQPQHF.

V is TRBV7-2 and J is TRBJ1-5; a possible D gene is TRBD1 (6 bases). Per the germline V gene, CDR1 is SGHTA and CDR2 is FQGNSA. Trimming removed 5 bases at V and 1 base at J, with 15 bases between. The CDR3 is made up of 16 amino acids. The CDR3 DNA follows: TGTGCCAGCAGCGCCGAATCGGGACAAAGCAATCAGCCCCAGCATTTT. This translates into CASSAESGQSNQPQHF.

The chain couples TRBV12-5 to TRBJ2-7, with TRBD2 identical over 8 bases. The V gene's germline CDR1 is LGHNT and CDR2 FRNRAP. This CDR3 contains 17 residues. V dropped 0 bases and J dropped 3; count of bases not matched to a gene: 10. The CDR3 coding sequence is TGTGCTAGTGGTTTGGTCCGGCTAGCGGGTTCAGGCTACGAGCAGTACTTC. This sequence encodes CASGLVRLAGSGYEQYF.

The chain joins TRBV5-6 to TRBJ2-7, with 8 positions matching TRBD1. The CDR3 has 13 amino acids. CDR1 is SGHDT and CDR2 is YYEEEE in the germline V gene. The trim removed 3 bases at V and 4 bases at J, leaving 3 bases unmatched. As DNA, the CDR3 is TGTGCCAGCAGCTACGGACAGGGATACGAGCAGTACTTC. Translated, it gives CASSYGQGYEQYF.

CDR3 in DNA: TGTGCCAGCAGCCCGTGGGGGCGGACTGAAGCTTTCTTT. Translated: CASSPWGRTEAFF. V and J are TRBV6-6 and TRBJ1-1; a possible D gene is TRBD1 (6 bases). From germline, CDR1 is MNHNY and CDR2 SVGAGI (reference sequence). The CDR3 runs to 13 residues. V lost 6 bases to trimming and J lost 5 bases, with 13 bases between them.

V usage is TRBV15 and J usage is TRBJ2-7, with 7 bases that match TRBD1. Germline V gives CDR1 LNHNV, CDR2 YYDKDF (reference sequence). The CDR3 covers 16 residues. The ends lost 1 base at V and 2 bases at J; junction bases unmatched: 8. The CDR3 sequence: CATSRVTGAAPYEQYF. The CDR3 DNA is TGTGCCACCAGCAGAGTTACAGGGGCCGCTCCCTACGAGCAGTACTTC.

V and J are TRBV3-1 (or the pseudogene TRBV3-2) and TRBJ1-2; tentative D call: TRBD1 (5 bases). The CDR3 loop spans 14 amino acids. Germline CDR1 is LGHDT and CDR2 is YNNKEL (reference sequence). V was shortened by 10 bases and J by 2 bases, with 17 bases between the two germline ends. The CDR3, as DNA: TGTGCCACCAACTCCGTTGGGGGGAACTATGGCTACACCTTC. It codes for CATNSVGGNYGYTF.

CDR3 amino acids: CASSLRTGINYGYTF. CDR3 sequence (DNA): TGTGCCAGCAGTTTAAGGACAGGGATTAACTATGGCTACACCTTC. The V gene is TRBV28, the J gene TRBJ1-2, with 8 bases that match TRBD1. The CDR3 spans 15 residues. Germline V gene lookup returns CDR1 MDHEN and CDR2 SYDVKM. The trim removed 2 bases at V and 1 base at J, leaving 3 bases unmatched.